The text below deals with one T cell receptor beta chain. Its antigen is not yet known. Base quality data are lacking; no much larger clone is found one base away. Library construction relied on the immunoSEQ multiplex PCR assay. In the authors' own workflow: A statistical classification framework was built for diagnosing cytomegalovirus status from the catalog of TCR beta chain sequences. The source is immuneACCESS, and TCRdb retained only in-frame sequences with V and J called. Part of the clones is not carried over; for the studies checked, unresolved V genes explain less than half of this, and the remainder is unexplained. V and J calls and clone size follow that table, whereas D and trimming were derived from the DNA. The sample contains 150,000 to 200,000 clones, more than 70% of them found a single time. The ten largest clones add up to approximately 10% of the sample. This entry belongs to a study of cytomegalovirus exposure and HLA in healthy donors (dated by TCRdb to about 2017). Looking at the study overall: A later analysis indicated that the 95 to 150 validation repertoires were generated on the platform also employed for the 700 or so repertoires of the first cohort. To predict cytomegalovirus infection status, the study combined high-throughput TCR immunosequencing, statistical association of individual TCRs with disease status, and machine learning. The aim of the study was to test whether cataloging public T cell receptors could identify signatures of past pathogen exposure. Along with the approximately 700-subject first cohort, a separate validation cohort of some 130 different subjects was used.

General conclusions and limits of the study: According to the authors, the approach could potentially be generalized to other disease states and immunological phenotypes. Subsequent analysis determined that TCRs grouped into clusters in the first cohort also showed a tendency toward co-occurrence across the 130 or so validation repertoires, and 94% of cluster scores exceeded 0. Three of the identified cytomegalovirus-associated TCR beta chains were confirmed in vitro to be specific for cytomegalovirus antigens. The classifier was reported to diagnose cytomegalovirus status with high specificity and sensitivity in both the original and validation cohorts. All 120 or so repertoires were used to score co-occurrence in the validation cohort in a later analysis, because that analysis had no HLA typing for the cohort. While some public TCRs were present in many individuals, most TCR sequences turned up only very rarely across donors. A total of fewer than 200 TCR beta chains were listed by the study as associated with cytomegalovirus.

The donors belonged to the validation cohort of under 150 subjects, which was separate from the roughly 700-subject first cohort. Reading from cysteine to phenylalanine, the CDR3 counts 14 amino acids. The sequence is cut down to CDR3 DNA, 42 bases in frame from base 1. V is pared back by 6 bases and J by 1 base, with 9 bases lying between the germline termini. CDR1 and CDR2 are drawn from the germline V gene: MNHEY, SVGAGI. Sequencing used PBMCs. This TCR was sampled from a man aged 30 to 39 in good health and CMV-seropositive. The sequence links TRBV6-5 to TRBJ2-2, with TRBD2 tentatively as D gene (6 bases match). The nucleotide sequence reads TGTGCCAGCAGGGTGGGGGGGAACACCGGGGAGCTGTTTTTT. It is translated as CASRVGGNTGELFF.